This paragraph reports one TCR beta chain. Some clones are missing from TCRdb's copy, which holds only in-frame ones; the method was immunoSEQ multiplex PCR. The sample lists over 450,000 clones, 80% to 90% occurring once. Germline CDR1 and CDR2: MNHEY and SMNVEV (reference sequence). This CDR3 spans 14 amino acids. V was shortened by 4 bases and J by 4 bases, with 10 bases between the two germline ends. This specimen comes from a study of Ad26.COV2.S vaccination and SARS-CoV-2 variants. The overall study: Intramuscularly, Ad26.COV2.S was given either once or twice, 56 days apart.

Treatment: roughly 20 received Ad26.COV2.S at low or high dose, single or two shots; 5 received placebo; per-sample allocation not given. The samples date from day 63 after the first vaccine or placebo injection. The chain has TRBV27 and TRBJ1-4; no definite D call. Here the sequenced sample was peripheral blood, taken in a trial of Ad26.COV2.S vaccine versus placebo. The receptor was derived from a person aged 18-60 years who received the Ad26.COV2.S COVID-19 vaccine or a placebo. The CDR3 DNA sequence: TGTGCCAGCAGTTCCCGGCCGGGTAATGAAAAACTGTTTTTT. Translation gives CASSSRPGNEKLFF.